This is a list of T cell receptor beta chains from one sample in a study of T cell responses to AZD1222 COVID-19 vaccine. The data were produced by immunoSEQ multiplex PCR, yet TCRdb's version contains in-frame clones alone and is incomplete. The sample shows about 94,000 clones, 85% to 90% of them seen only once. Sequencing used peripheral blood, obtained 28 days after the second AZD1222 dose. The source of these receptors is an adult who received the AZD1222 COVID-19 vaccine. Each CDR3 is given without its conserved first and last residue.

cdr3_aa j_call v_call
ASSSTGVNEKLF TRBJ1-4 TRBV5-6
ASSPRDGNYGYT TRBJ1-2 TRBV6-5
ASSFGGTDTQY TRBJ2-3 TRBV28
ASSLRGLAGERGELF TRBJ2-2 TRBV7-6
ASSHDLRDSPLH TRBJ1-6 TRBV4-2
ATSRDYQETQY TRBJ2-5 TRBV15
ASSFEGPTYEQY TRBJ2-7 TRBV28
ASRDRAGNIQY TRBJ2-4 TRBV2
ASSNSYKAF TRBJ1-1 TRBV28
ASKTWVSLNTEAF TRBJ1-1 TRBV11-2
ASSILGGRYSNQPQH TRBJ1-5 TRBV19
ASSLSQGNQPQH TRBJ1-5 TRBV27
ASNPGLAGGYEQY TRBJ2-7 TRBV5-1
ASSTRTGQGVGELF TRBJ2-2 TRBV9
ASGDEGLVPGELF TRBJ2-2 TRBV6-5
SARWGETQY TRBJ2-5 TRBV20-1
ASRLAPQVPPEKMNTEAF TRBJ1-1 TRBV12-2
ASSYSTSGGQETQY TRBJ2-5 TRBV7-3
ASQLEGDTQY TRBJ2-3 TRBV2
ASSLFGGPENTGELF TRBJ2-2 TRBV5-4
ASSLAGRGLETQY TRBJ2-5 TRBV7-9
ASGFVNTEAF TRBJ1-1 TRBV12-5
ASSPDARGYEQY TRBJ2-7 TRBV18
ASSRSQETQY TRBJ2-5 TRBV6-5
ASSPLWDQETQY TRBJ2-5 TRBV5-4
ATYGGPLNTEAF TRBJ1-1 TRBV19
ASSSGTEETQY TRBJ2-5 TRBV4-1